Following are 17 T cell receptor beta chains from one sample sequenced in a study of shared clonotypes between healthy human individuals. Assay used: immunoSEQ multiplex PCR; TCRdb lists only in-frame clones, some missing. The sample carries about 2,200,000 clones, around 93% recorded once. Naivety among CD8 cells was defined by CD45RO negativity and positive CCR7 selection, thereby excluding terminally differentiated effector memory CD45RA+ cells. Sequencing used naive CD8+ T cells from PBMCs. These receptor sequences come from a man aged 18 to 29 in good health. Some clones in this sample may be carry-over from other donors' samples.

This sequence joins TRBV15 and TRBJ2-2; the D call may be TRBD1 or TRBD2 (5 bases each). The CDR3 spans 16 residues. V was shortened by 6 bases and J by 2 bases, with 16 bases between the two germline ends. Germline V gene sequence: CDR1 LNHNV, CDR2 YYDKDF (reference sequence). CDR3 in amino acids: CATRRPGRPNTGELFF. Here the CDR3 DNA reads TGTGCCACCAGAAGACCGGGACGGCCCAACACCGGGGAGCTGTTTTTT.

This clone was detected only a few times. This chain joins TRBV19 and TRBJ1-5; D is unresolved. Trimming took off 7 bases at V and 0 bases at J, with 10 bases between the two ends. Per the germline V gene, CDR1 is LNHDA and CDR2 is SQIVND (reference sequence). The CDR3 contains 14 residues. CDR3 protein: CASKAVYSNQPQHF. The DNA of the CDR3 is TGTGCCAGTAAGGCGGTATATAGCAATCAGCCCCAGCATTTT. Using reference TRBV19 and TRBJ1-5 for the parts outside the CDR3, the full variable domain is DGGITQSPKYLFRKEGQNVTLSCEQNLNHDAMYWYRQDPGQGLRLIYYSQIVNDFQKGDIAEGYSVSREKKESFPLTVTSAQKNPTAFYLCASKAVYSNQPQHFGDGTRLSIL.

This clone was counted once. Other DNA sequences in the same sample also yield this CDR3. The rearrangement joins TRBV28 to TRBJ2-1, with a possible D match to TRBD1 (6 bases). The germline CDR1 and CDR2 sequences are MDHEN and SYDVKM. The CDR3 is 15 residues long. Trimming left V 5 bases short and J 0 bases short, with 11 bases between. CDR3 in amino acids: CASSRGLSSYNEQFF. The CDR3 nucleotides are TGTGCCAGCAGTAGGGGGTTGAGCTCCTACAATGAGCAGTTCTTC. The complete variable domain, with remaining parts taken from reference TRBV28 and TRBJ2-1, reads DVKVTQSSRYLVKRTGEKVFLECVQDMDHENMFWYRQDPGLGLRLIYFSYDVKMKEKGDIPEGYSVSREKKERFSLILESASTNQTSMYLCASSRGLSSYNEQFFGPGTRLTVL.

This chain links TRBV28 with TRBJ2-1; 9 nucleotides agree with TRBD1. Germline V gene lookup returns CDR1 MDHEN and CDR2 SYDVKM. J was trimmed by 9 bases and V by 3 bases; bases with no gene match: 12. There are 16 residues in the CDR3. Written as DNA, the CDR3 is TGTGCCAGCAGTTTTTCGGGACAGGGCTTGTTTCGTGAGCAGTTCTTC. Amino acid sequence: CASSFSGQGLFREQFF.

The gene calls are TRBV11-3 and TRBJ1-5; D remains unclear. V shed 0 bases and J shed 2 bases, with 14 bases lying between them. CDR3 length: 17 amino acids. The germline V gene encodes CDR1 SGHNT and CDR2 YENEEA. CDR3 region: CASSLDNRENGNQPQHF. The CDR3 DNA sequence: TGTGCCAGCAGCTTAGACAACCGGGAGAATGGCAATCAGCCCCAGCATTTT.

This clone occurred a few times. J is TRBJ1-2 and V is TRBV7-2, with 8 bases matching TRBD1. V shed 4 bases and J 3 bases; nucleotides not matched to a gene: 4. CDR1 and CDR2 (germline): SGHTA, FQGNSA. This CDR3 is 14 amino acids long. The CDR3 sequence is CASSSTGEDYGYTF. The DNA of the CDR3 is TGTGCCAGCAGCTCGACAGGGGAGGACTATGGCTACACCTTC.

The chain couples TRBV7-9 to TRBJ1-1, with D possibly TRBD1 on 6 matching bases. Germline V CDR1 and CDR2: SEHNR, FQNEAQ (reference sequence). The CDR3 has 15 amino acids. Trimming took 3 bases from V and 4 from J, leaving 15 bases between them. In nucleotides, the CDR3 is TGTGCCAGCAGCTTTAGGGACCGACAGGTCACTGAAGCTTTCTTT. Amino acid sequence: CASSFRDRQVTEAFF.

V gene TRBV15 combines with J gene TRBJ2-7; D not resolved. This CDR3 has 12 amino acids. CDR1 and CDR2 (germline): LNHNV, YYDKDF (reference sequence). Trimming took 0 bases from V and 6 from J, leaving 6 bases between them. This CDR3 reads CATSRDSTEQYF. In DNA, the CDR3 is TGTGCCACCAGCAGAGATTCGACCGAGCAGTACTTC.

The genes are TRBV5-1 and TRBJ2-1; D remains ambiguous. CDR1 and CDR2 (germline): SGHRS, YFSETQ. Trimming took off 2 bases at V and 0 bases at J, with 18 bases between the two ends. CDR3 length: 18 amino acids. The CDR3 loop is CASSFVNGRATSYNEQFF. The CDR3 DNA reads TGCGCCAGCAGCTTTGTTAATGGTCGGGCGACCTCCTACAATGAGCAGTTCTTC. The full variable domain, with the rest looked up from reference TRBV5-1 and TRBJ2-1, is KAGVTQTPRYLIKTRGQQVTLSCSPISGHRSVSWYQQTPGQGLQFLFEYFSETQRNKGNFPGRFSGRQFSNSRSEMNVSTLELGDSALYLCASSFVNGRATSYNEQFFGPGTRLTVL.

The CDR3 DNA sequence: TGTGCAAGTCGCTCCTCACTGCGGAACATTCAGTACTTC. It is translated as CASRSSLRNIQYF. The chain couples TRBV12-2 to TRBJ2-4; the DNA was not used to check the table's D call, TRBD2. TRBV12-2 is a listed pseudogene. This CDR3 has 13 residues.

DNA of the CDR3: TGTGCCAGCAGCTCACCGGATCCCTTGTTCTTC. This encodes CASSSPDPLFF. The rearrangement uses TRBV7-9 and TRBJ2-1; unclear D gene. Germline loops: CDR1 SEHNR, CDR2 FQNEAQ (reference sequence). The CDR3 runs 11 residues. Trimming pared 4 bases from V and 15 bases from J, leaving 13 bases between.

This chain links TRBV5-4 with TRBJ2-7, with D possibly matching TRBD2 (5 bases). Trimming left V 4 bases short and J 9 bases short, with 14 bases between. The CDR3 is 12 amino acids. Germline CDR1 SGHNT, CDR2 YYREEE (reference sequence). CDR3 amino acids: CASSPGGLGQYF. CDR3 DNA sequence: TGTGCCAGCAGCCCAGGCGGACTCGGGCAGTACTTC.

V and J are TRBV7-9 and TRBJ2-1; 14 bases match TRBD2. V lost 5 bases to trimming and J lost 4 bases; unmatched junction nucleotides: 13. This CDR3 contains 19 residues. Germline assignment: CDR1 SEHNR and CDR2 FQNEAQ (reference sequence). This CDR3 is CASSPTTGTSGREYNEQFF. CDR3 nucleotide sequence: TGTGCCAGCAGCCCGACGACCGGGACTAGCGGGAGAGAGTACAATGAGCAGTTCTTC.

This sequence joins TRBV27 and TRBJ2-1; the D gene is possibly TRBD2 (5 bases). The V end was cut by 6 bases, the J end by 5 bases, with 14 bases between. In germline, CDR1 is MNHEY, CDR2 SMNVEV (reference sequence). The CDR3 consists of 14 residues. CDR3 bases: TGTGCCAGCAGAAGAGGGCAGGAACACAATGAGCAGTTCTTC. This sequence encodes CASRRGQEHNEQFF.

V is TRBV9 and J is TRBJ2-2; 7 nucleotides match TRBD1. This CDR3 is 16 amino acids long. With V trimmed by 7 bases and J by 6 bases, 15 bases remained unmatched. Germline assignment: CDR1 SGDLS and CDR2 YYNGEE. CDR3 bases: TGTGCCAGCTCATCAGGGGGAAACTCGAAGGCCGGGGAGCTGTTTTTT. Its translation: CASSSGGNSKAGELFF.

This clone is a singleton in its sample. The genes are TRBV25-1 and TRBJ1-5; unclear D gene. V lost 2 bases, J lost 0 bases, and 8 bases lay in between. CDR1 and CDR2 from the germline V gene are MGHDK and SYGVNS. The CDR3 has 15 residues. This chain's CDR3 is CASSEPGLSNQPQHF. For the CDR3, the DNA is TGTGCCAGCAGTGAACCCGGTCTTAGCAATCAGCCCCAGCATTTT.

Remarks on this clone: Other DNA sequences of this sample code for an identical CDR3. This chain links TRBV28 with TRBJ2-1, with no clear D. The CDR3 spans 13 residues. The V end lost 2 bases, the J end lost 0 bases, and 2 bases lay between the germline ends. Germline loops: CDR1 MDHEN, CDR2 SYDVKM. Here the CDR3 reads CASSLTSYNEQFF. CDR3 nucleotide sequence: TGTGCCAGCAGTTTAACCTCCTACAATGAGCAGTTCTTC.